This T cell receptor (beta chain) was sequenced for a study of early T cells in non-severe SARS-CoV-2 infection. Study context: RNA in bulk from unsorted whole blood was sequenced, and chains were unpaired.

Germline CDR1 and CDR2: SGHVS and FNYEAQ. After removal of 5 bases from V and 6 bases from J, the junction contained 7 bases not matched to a gene. CDR3 length: 15 amino acids. Unique molecular identifiers tagged individual cDNA molecules. One entry per CDR3 protein, called by TCRdb with MiXCR from the 5' RACE reads. The sample records tens of thousands of distinct CDR3 sequences, under 8% being singletons. This clonotype was counted at least ten times. The antigen remains unidentified. Findings and limits, study-wide: Reliance on VDJdb matching favored anti-spike CD8 responses; private and CD4 specificities were missed.

The TCR sequence derives from an adult who was a healthcare worker with PCR-confirmed SARS-CoV-2 infection or an uninfected control (not recorded which). This chain connects TRBV7-6 to TRBJ2-1; 10 positions match TRBD1. The specimen was whole blood, collected at baseline. The CDR3 here is CASSTGTGVGNEQFF. DNA of the CDR3: TGTGCCAGCAGCACCGGGACAGGGGTGGGCAATGAGCAGTTCTTC.